Listed below are T cell receptor beta chains from one sample, sequenced in a study of blood T cell repertoires in COVID-19. Sequencing used immunoSEQ multiplex PCR; TCRdb keeps in-frame clones, though not all of them. There are under 200,000 clones in the sample; over 80% occur only once, and 3% to 4% lies in the top ten. Sequencing was done on a sample of peripheral blood. The receptor source for this set is a woman aged 55-70 years who had recovered from COVID-19. The CDR3 runs from the conserved cysteine through the conserved F or W. A D gene is named only where the DNA matches it firmly.

CDR3 length	D gene	J gene	V gene	CDR3 protein	CDR3 DNA
17	TRBD2	TRBJ2-3	TRBV4-2	CASSQGAAGGPTDTQYF	TGTGCCAGCAGCCAAGGGGCGGCGGGGGGGCCGACAGATACGCAGTATTTT
13	NA	TRBJ1-5	TRBV10-3	CAISMTAQEPQHF	TGTGCCATCAGTATGACAGCACAGGAGCCCCAGCATTTT
13	NA	TRBJ1-2	TRBV4-3	CASSRDRTAGYTF	TGCGCCAGCAGCCGGGATCGGACAGCTGGCTACACCTTC
13	NA	TRBJ2-7	TRBV11-2	CASSLLAAIRQYF	TGTGCCAGCAGCTTACTCGCAGCGATTAGGCAGTACTTC
15	TRBD1	TRBJ2-5	TRBV28	CASSLSHRGLETQYF	TGTGCCAGCAGTTTATCCCACAGGGGTCTAGAGACCCAGTACTTC
11	NA	TRBJ2-1	TRBV6-6	CASSRRDEQFF	TGTGCCAGCAGTCGGAGGGATGAGCAGTTCTTC
16	TRBD2	TRBJ2-7	TRBV6-1	CASSVGLAGNSYEQYF	TGTGCCAGCAGTGTAGGACTAGCGGGGAACTCCTACGAGCAGTACTTC
12	NA	TRBJ2-7	TRBV3-1/TRBV3-2	CASSQDVREQYF	TGTGCCAGCAGCCAAGATGTGAGGGAGCAGTACTTC
12	NA	TRBJ1-1	TRBV7-8	CASSPGLAWRVF	TGTGCCAGCAGCCCAGGTTTAGCGTGGAGAGTCTTT
14	NA	TRBJ2-5	TRBV4-3	CASSQGGAQETQYF	TGCGCCAGCAGCCAAGGTGGGGCGCAAGAGACCCAGTACTTC
13	NA	TRBJ1-6	TRBV11-2	CASSSHSNSPLHF	TGTGCCAGCAGCTCCCACTCAAATTCACCCCTCCACTTT
13	NA	TRBJ1-1	TRBV24-1	CATSDRLNTEAFF	TGTGCCACCAGTGACAGGTTGAACACTGAAGCTTTCTTT
14	NA	TRBJ1-1	TRBV19	CASKRGAMNTEAFF	TGTGCCAGTAAGCGGGGTGCGATGAACACTGAAGCTTTCTTT
15	TRBD1	TRBJ2-3	TRBV2	CASSDQGAGTDTQYF	TGTGCCAGCAGTGACCAGGGGGCTGGCACAGATACGCAGTATTTT
13	NA	TRBJ1-1	TRBV7-9	CASSQQGPTEAFF	TGTGCCAGCAGCCAACAGGGCCCCACTGAAGCTTTCTTT
15	NA	TRBJ2-2	TRBV15	CATSRGGRDTGELFF	TGTGCCACCAGCAGAGGGGGGCGAGACACCGGGGAGCTGTTTTTT
14	TRBD2	TRBJ2-5	TRBV9	CASSSGGAQETQYF	TGTGCCAGCAGTAGCGGGGGGGCCCAAGAGACCCAGTACTTC
13	TRBD1	TRBJ2-7	TRBV12-3/TRBV12-4	CASSPFGQGEQYF	TGTGCCAGCAGTCCTTTTGGACAGGGTGAGCAGTACTTC
11	TRBD1	TRBJ1-2	TRBV28	CATTGGGGYTF	TGTGCCACTACAGGGGGAGGTGGCTACACCTTC
17	TRBD2	TRBJ2-5	TRBV5-1	CASSLGTSVYSQETQYF	TGCGCCAGCAGCTTGGGAACTAGCGTATATAGCCAAGAGACCCAGTACTTC
16	TRBD1	TRBJ1-2	TRBV7-2	CASSLSGTGETYGYTF	TGTGCCAGCAGCTTATCAGGGACAGGGGAAACCTATGGCTACACCTTC
13	NA	TRBJ1-2	TRBV29-1	CSVEFEGHYGYTF	TGCAGCGTTGAGTTCGAGGGTCACTATGGCTACACCTTC
14	TRBD1	TRBJ2-7	TRBV7-2	CASTQDRGPYEQYF	TGTGCCAGCACCCAGGACAGGGGCCCCTACGAGCAGTACTTC
14	TRBD1	TRBJ1-2	TRBV7-9	CASSVGTGNYGYTF	TGTGCCAGCAGCGTCGGGACAGGCAACTATGGCTACACCTTC
17	NA	TRBJ2-3	TRBV5-1	CASSLDGRGRGADTQYF	TGCGCCAGCAGCCTGGACGGGAGGGGGCGCGGTGCAGATACGCAGTATTTT
15	NA	TRBJ1-6	TRBV5-1	CASSLVDSGISPLHF	TGCGCCAGCAGCTTGGTGGACAGTGGTATTTCACCCCTCCACTTT
15	TRBD1	TRBJ1-2	TRBV5-4	CASSLVATGENGYTF	TGTGCCAGCAGCTTGGTTGCGACAGGGGAAAATGGCTACACCTTC
14	NA	TRBJ1-3	TRBV9	CASSAFYSGNTIYF	TGTGCCAGCAGCGCCTTCTACTCTGGAAACACCATATATTTT